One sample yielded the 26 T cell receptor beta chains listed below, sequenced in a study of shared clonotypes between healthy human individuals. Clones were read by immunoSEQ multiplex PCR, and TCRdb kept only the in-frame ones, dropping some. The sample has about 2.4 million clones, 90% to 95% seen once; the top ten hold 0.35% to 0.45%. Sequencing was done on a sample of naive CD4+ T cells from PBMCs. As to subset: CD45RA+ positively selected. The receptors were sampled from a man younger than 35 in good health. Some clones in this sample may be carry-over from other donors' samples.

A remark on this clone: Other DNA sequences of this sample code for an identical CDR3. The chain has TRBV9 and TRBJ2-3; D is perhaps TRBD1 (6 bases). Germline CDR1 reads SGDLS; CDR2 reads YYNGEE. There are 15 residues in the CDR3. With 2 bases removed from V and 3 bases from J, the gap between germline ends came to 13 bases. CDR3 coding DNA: TGTGCCAGCAGCGTTAGTGGGGGCCGGACAGATACGCAGTATTTT. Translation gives CASSVSGGRTDTQYF.

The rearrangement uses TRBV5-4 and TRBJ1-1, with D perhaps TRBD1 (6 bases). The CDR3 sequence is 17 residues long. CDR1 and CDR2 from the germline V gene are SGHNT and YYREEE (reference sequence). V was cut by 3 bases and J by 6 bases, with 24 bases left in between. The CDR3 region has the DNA TGTGCCAGCAGCTGGGGATTTCGGGAAGGGGGGATCGCTGAAGCTTTCTTT. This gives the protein CASSWGFREGGIAEAFF.

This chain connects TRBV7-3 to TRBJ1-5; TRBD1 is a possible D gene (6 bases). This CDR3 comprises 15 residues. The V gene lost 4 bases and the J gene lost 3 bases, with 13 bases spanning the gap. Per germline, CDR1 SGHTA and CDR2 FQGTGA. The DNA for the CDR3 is TGTGCCAGCAGCTCGAACGGACAGCCCAATCAGCCCCAGCATTTT. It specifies CASSSNGQPNQPQHF.

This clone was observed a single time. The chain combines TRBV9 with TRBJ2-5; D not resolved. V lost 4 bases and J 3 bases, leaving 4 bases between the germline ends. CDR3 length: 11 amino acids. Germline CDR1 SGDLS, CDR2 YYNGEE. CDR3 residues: CASSKKETQYF. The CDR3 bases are TGTGCCAGCAGCAAAAAAGAGACCCAGTACTTC.

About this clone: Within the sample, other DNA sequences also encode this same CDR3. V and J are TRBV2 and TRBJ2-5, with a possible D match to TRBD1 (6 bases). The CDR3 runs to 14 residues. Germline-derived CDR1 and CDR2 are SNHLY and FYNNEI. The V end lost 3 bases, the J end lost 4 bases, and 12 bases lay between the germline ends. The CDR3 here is CASSDRGRGETQYF. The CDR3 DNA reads TGTGCCAGCAGTGACAGGGGAAGGGGAGAGACCCAGTACTTC.

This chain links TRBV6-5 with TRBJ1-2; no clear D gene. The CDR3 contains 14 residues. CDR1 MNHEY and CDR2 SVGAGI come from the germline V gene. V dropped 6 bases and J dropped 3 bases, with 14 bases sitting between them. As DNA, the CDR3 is TGTGCCAGCAGGTTCGCTCCCGAGGACTATGGCTACACCTTC. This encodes CASRFAPEDYGYTF.

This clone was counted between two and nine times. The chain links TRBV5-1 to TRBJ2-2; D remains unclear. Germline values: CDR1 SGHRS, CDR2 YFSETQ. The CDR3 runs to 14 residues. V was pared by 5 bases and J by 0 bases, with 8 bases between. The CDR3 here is CASSTGANTGELFF. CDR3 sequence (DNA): TGCGCCAGCAGTACGGGTGCGAACACCGGGGAGCTGTTTTTT.

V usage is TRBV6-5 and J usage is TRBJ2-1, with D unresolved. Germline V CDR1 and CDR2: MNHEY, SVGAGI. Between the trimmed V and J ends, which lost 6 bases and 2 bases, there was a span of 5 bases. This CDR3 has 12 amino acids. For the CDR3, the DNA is TGTGCCAGCAGAGGTGCCTACAATGAGCAGTTCTTC. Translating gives CASRGAYNEQFF.

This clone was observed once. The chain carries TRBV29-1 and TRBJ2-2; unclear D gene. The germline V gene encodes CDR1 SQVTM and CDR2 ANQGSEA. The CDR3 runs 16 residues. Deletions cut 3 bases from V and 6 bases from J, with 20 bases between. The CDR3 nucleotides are TGCAGCGTTGAGTATGCGGCCGGCGGATTCTCCGGGGAGCTGTTTTTT. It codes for CSVEYAAGGFSGELFF.

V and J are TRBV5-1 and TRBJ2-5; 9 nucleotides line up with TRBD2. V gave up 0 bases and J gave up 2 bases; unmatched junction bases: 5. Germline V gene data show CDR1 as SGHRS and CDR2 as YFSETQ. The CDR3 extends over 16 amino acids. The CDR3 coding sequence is TGCGCCAGCAGCTTGGGTCCTAGCGGGAAACAAGAGACCCAGTACTTC. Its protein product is CASSLGPSGKQETQYF. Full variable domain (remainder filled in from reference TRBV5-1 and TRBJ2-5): KAGVTQTPRYLIKTRGQQVTLSCSPISGHRSVSWYQQTPGQGLQFLFEYFSETQRNKGNFPGRFSGRQFSNSRSEMNVSTLELGDSALYLCASSLGPSGKQETQYFGPGTRLLVL.

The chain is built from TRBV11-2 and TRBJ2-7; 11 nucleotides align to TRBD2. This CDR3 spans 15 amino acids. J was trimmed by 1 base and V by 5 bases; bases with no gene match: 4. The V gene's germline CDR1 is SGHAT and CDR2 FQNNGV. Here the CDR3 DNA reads TGTGCCAGCAGCGTCGGACTAGCGGGTTCCTACGAGCAGTACTTC. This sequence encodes CASSVGLAGSYEQYF.

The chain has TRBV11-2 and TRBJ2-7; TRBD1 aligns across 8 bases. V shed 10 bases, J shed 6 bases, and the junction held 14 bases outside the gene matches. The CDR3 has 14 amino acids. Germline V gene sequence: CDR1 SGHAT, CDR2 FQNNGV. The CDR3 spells CATNFDRGHGEQYF. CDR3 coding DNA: TGTGCCACGAATTTCGACAGGGGTCATGGCGAGCAGTACTTC.

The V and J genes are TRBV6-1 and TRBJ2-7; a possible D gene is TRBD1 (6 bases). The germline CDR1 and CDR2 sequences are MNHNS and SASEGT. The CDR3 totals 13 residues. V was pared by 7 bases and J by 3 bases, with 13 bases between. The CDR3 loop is CASTGQFGYEQYF. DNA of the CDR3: TGTGCCAGCACCGGACAGTTCGGCTACGAGCAGTACTTC.

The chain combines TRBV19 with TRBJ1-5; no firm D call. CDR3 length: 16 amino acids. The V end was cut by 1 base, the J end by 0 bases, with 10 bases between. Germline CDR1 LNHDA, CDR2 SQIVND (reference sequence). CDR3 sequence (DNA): TGTGCCAGTAGTATAGTTGCAGGTCTTAGCAATCAGCCCCAGCATTTT. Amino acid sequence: CASSIVAGLSNQPQHF.

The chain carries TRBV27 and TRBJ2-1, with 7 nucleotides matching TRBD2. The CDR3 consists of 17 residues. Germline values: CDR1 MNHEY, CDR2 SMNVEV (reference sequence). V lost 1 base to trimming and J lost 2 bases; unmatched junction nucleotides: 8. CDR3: CASSLYASGTAYNEQFF. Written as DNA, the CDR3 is TGTGCCAGCAGTTTATACGCTAGCGGAACCGCCTACAATGAGCAGTTCTTC.

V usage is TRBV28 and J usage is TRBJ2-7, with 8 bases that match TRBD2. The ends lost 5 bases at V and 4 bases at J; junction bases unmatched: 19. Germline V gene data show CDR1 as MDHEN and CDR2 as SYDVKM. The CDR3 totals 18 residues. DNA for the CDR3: TGTGCCAGCAGTCAGCTTCTAGGAGGTAGCGGGATTTGGTACGAGCAGTACTTC. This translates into CASSQLLGGSGIWYEQYF.

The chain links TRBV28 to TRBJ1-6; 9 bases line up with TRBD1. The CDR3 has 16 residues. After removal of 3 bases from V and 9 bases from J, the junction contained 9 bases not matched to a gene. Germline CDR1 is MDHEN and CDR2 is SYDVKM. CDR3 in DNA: TGTGCCAGCAGTTTGGGGCGAGGACAGGGGTTTTCACCCCTCCACTTT. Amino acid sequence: CASSLGRGQGFSPLHF.

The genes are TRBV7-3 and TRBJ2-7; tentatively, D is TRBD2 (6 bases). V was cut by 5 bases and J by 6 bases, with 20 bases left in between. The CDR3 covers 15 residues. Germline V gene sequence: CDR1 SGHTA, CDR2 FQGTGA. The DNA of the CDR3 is TGTGCCAGCAGCCTTCGGGGCGGTACCGGGGGCGAGCAGTACTTC. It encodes CASSLRGGTGGEQYF.

The CDR3: CASSSIRQGGFNQPQHF. The CDR3 region has the DNA TGTGCCAGCAGTTCAATTCGACAGGGAGGCTTTAATCAGCCCCAGCATTTT. The chain combines TRBV28 with TRBJ1-5; 7 positions match TRBD1. V dropped 4 bases and J dropped 4; count of bases not matched to a gene: 13. Germline-derived CDR1 and CDR2 are MDHEN and SYDVKM. The CDR3 has 17 residues.

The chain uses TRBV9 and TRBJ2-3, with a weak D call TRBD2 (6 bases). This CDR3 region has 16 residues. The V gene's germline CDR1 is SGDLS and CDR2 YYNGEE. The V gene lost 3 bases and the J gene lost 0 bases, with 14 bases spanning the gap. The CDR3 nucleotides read TGTGCCAGCAGCGCCTACGGAGGGGCTAGCACAGATACGCAGTATTTT. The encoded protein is CASSAYGGASTDTQYF.

The CDR3 DNA follows: TGTGCCAGCACTTGGGACAGGGGTGGCCAGCCCCAGCATTTT. Translation gives CASTWDRGGQPQHF. V gene TRBV2 combines with J gene TRBJ1-5; 10 bases fit TRBD1. The CDR3 contains 14 residues. The germline CDR1 and CDR2 sequences are SNHLY and FYNNEI. V was pared by 7 bases and J by 7 bases, with 7 bases of the junction left unmatched. The whole variable domain, filled in from reference TRBV2 and TRBJ1-5, reads EPEVTQTPSHQVTQMGQEVILRCVPISNHLYFYWYRQILGQKVEFLVSFYNNEISEKSEIFDDQFSVERPDGSNFTLKIRSTKLEDSAMYFCASTWDRGGQPQHFGDGTRLSIL.

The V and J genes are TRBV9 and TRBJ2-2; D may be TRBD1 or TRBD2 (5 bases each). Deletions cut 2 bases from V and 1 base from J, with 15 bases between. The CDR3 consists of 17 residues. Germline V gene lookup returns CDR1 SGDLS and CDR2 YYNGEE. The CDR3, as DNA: TGTGCCAGCAGCGTCATAGGGACCCCTAAGAACACCGGGGAGCTGTTTTTT. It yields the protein CASSVIGTPKNTGELFF.

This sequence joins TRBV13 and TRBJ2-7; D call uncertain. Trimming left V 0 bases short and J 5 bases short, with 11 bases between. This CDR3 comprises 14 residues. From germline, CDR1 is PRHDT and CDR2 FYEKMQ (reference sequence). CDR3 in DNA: TGTGCCAGCAGCTTAGGCCCATGGGGTCACGAGCAGTACTTC. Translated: CASSLGPWGHEQYF. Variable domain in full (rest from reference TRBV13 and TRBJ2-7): AAGVIQSPRHLIKEKRETATLKCYPIPRHDTVYWYQQGPGQDPQFLISFYEKMQSDKGSIPDRFSAQQFSDYHSELNMSSLELGDSALYFCASSLGPWGHEQYFGPGTRLTVT.

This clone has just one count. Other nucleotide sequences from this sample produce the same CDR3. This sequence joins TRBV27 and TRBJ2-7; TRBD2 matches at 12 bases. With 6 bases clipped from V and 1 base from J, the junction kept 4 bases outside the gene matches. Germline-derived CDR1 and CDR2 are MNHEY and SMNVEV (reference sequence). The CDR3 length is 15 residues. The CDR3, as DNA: TGTGCCAGCAGCCAGACTAGCGGGAGTTCCTACGAGCAGTACTTC. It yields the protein CASSQTSGSSYEQYF.

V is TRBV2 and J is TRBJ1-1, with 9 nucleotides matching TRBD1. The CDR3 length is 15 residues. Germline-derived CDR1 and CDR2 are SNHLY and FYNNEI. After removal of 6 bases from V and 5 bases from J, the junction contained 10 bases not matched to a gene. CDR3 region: CASSEQDRGGTEAFF. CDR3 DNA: TGTGCCAGCAGCGAGCAGGACAGGGGAGGGACTGAAGCTTTCTTT.

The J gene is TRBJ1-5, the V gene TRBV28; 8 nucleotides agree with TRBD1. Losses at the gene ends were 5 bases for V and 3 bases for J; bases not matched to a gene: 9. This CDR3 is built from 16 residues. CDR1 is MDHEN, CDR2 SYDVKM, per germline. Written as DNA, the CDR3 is TGTGCCAGCAGTCGCCCCGACAGGGGATACAATCAGCCCCAGCATTTT. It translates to CASSRPDRGYNQPQHF.